This TCR beta chain was found in a study of T cell responses to AZD1222 COVID-19 vaccine. With regard to this clone: Its matching antigen is unknown. One end of the junction does not line up with germline, which may come from a read error.

Repertoires were generated with immunoSEQ multiplex PCR, while TCRdb's copy carries only in-frame clones and drops some. The sample consists of tens of thousands of clones, roughly 85% of them appearing once. CDR3 length: 17 amino acids. The germline CDR1 and CDR2 sequences are SEHNR and FQNEAQ (reference sequence). Second-dose recipients at about 4 or about 12 weeks were treated as one pooled group. Study results and limitations: In a largely white British group with more females than males, clonal diversity was possibly underestimated.

This rearrangement joins TRBV7-9 to TRBJ2-5; D remains ambiguous. The input for sequencing was peripheral blood, taken 28 days after the second AZD1222 dose. The clonotype originates from an adult who received the AZD1222 COVID-19 vaccine. The CDR3 region is CASSLGMGLEIQGTQYF. In nucleotides, the CDR3 is TGTGCCAGCAGCTTAGGTATGGGGTTGGAGATCCAAGGGACCCAGTACTTC.